A selection of T cell receptor beta chains follows, all from one sample in a study of T cell changes during pregnancy in multiple sclerosis. The assay was immunoSEQ multiplex PCR, and TCRdb's table has in-frame clones only and misses some. Of about 30,000 clones listed, over 85% are singletons. This material consisted of CD8+ T cells from peripheral blood mononuclear cells, taken before pregnancy. Receptor source: a female donor with multiple sclerosis, enrolled in a pregnancy study. Both conserved end residues are part of each CDR3. The D gene is left open where the match is weak. Clone size is stated in some rows and not others, as once, few, many or a class when expanded.

j_call d_call clone_size cdr3_length v_call cdr3_aa cdr3_nt
TRBJ2-7 NA NA 14 TRBV9 CASSVAPTGYEQYF TGTGCCAGCAGCGTAGCCCCGACGGGGTACGAGCAGTACTTC
TRBJ2-3 NA NA 13 TRBV2 CASSEANTDTQYF TGTGCCAGCAGTGAAGCTAACACAGATACGCAGTATTTT
TRBJ2-2 NA NA 15 TRBV7-9 CASSLWAGETGELFF TGTGCCAGCAGCTTATGGGCAGGGGAGACCGGGGAGCTGTTTTTT
TRBJ1-2 TRBD1 once 14 TRBV9 CASSGGQSNYGYTF TGTGCCAGCAGCGGGGGACAGTCTAACTATGGCTACACCTTC
TRBJ2-1 NA NA 13 TRBV27 CASGSTVYNEQFF TGTGCCAGCGGCTCGACAGTATACAATGAGCAGTTCTTC
TRBJ1-1 TRBD1 NA 13 TRBV7-7 CASSEDRGTEAFF TGTGCCAGCAGCGAAGACAGGGGCACTGAAGCTTTCTTT
TRBJ1-5 NA NA 15 TRBV9 CASSVSGSSNQPQHF TGTGCCAGCAGCGTATCAGGGTCAAGCAATCAGCCCCAGCATTTT
TRBJ2-1 TRBD2 NA 15 TRBV19 CASLVTSGGYNEQFF TGTGCCAGTCTTGTCACTAGCGGGGGTTACAATGAGCAGTTCTTC
TRBJ2-5 NA NA 14 TRBV7-6 CASSSRRGGETQYF TGTGCCAGCAGCTCCCGAAGGGGTGGAGAGACCCAGTACTTC
TRBJ1-5 TRBD1 NA 16 TRBV7-2 CASSIQGAPSNQPQHF TGTGCCAGCAGCATACAGGGGGCGCCTAGCAATCAGCCCCAGCATTTT
TRBJ2-2 NA NA 12 TRBV5-4 CASNPIEGELFF TGTGCCAGCAACCCGATAGAGGGGGAGCTGTTTTTT
TRBJ1-2 NA NA 16 TRBV6-6 CASTLNPGRQPYGYTF TGTGCCAGCACTTTGAACCCCGGGAGGCAGCCCTATGGCTACACCTTC
TRBJ1-1 NA NA 16 TRBV18 CASSPPLAEMNTEAFF TGTGCCAGCTCACCACCGTTAGCTGAAATGAACACTGAAGCTTTCTTT
TRBJ2-7 NA NA 12 TRBV9 CASSHRERGPYF TGTGCCAGCAGCCATAGGGAAAGGGGCCCCTACTTC
TRBJ2-5 TRBD1 NA 16 TRBV2 CASSYRGDRPQETQYF TGTGCCAGCAGCTACCGAGGGGACAGGCCACAAGAGACCCAGTACTTC
TRBJ2-3 TRBD2 NA 18 TRBV28 CASSSIWTSGNRTDTQYF TGTGCCAGCAGTTCCATCTGGACTAGCGGGAATAGGACGGATACGCAGTATTTT
TRBJ1-5 NA NA 16 TRBV27 CASSFRWDNSNQPQHF TGTGCCAGCAGCTTTAGATGGGACAATAGCAATCAGCCCCAGCATTTT
TRBJ2-5 NA NA 13 TRBV27 CASSKTGQETQYF TGTGCCAGCAGTAAGACGGGCCAAGAGACCCAGTACTTC
TRBJ1-1 NA once 12 TRBV5-5 CASSLSGAEAFF TGTGCCAGCAGCTTATCAGGGGCTGAAGCTTTCTTT
TRBJ2-1 TRBD1 NA 17 TRBV7-6 CASSPSVEGQGIDEQFF TGTGCCAGCAGCCCAAGCGTGGAGGGACAGGGAATCGATGAGCAGTTCTTC
TRBJ1-2 TRBD1 NA 13 TRBV29-1 CSVDQGAPGGYTF TGCAGCGTTGATCAGGGGGCGCCAGGTGGCTACACCTTC
TRBJ2-2 NA NA 16 TRBV7-6 CASSLAPGGRVGELFF TGTGCCAGCAGCTTAGCGCCGGGGGGCCGGGTTGGGGAGCTGTTTTTT
TRBJ2-3 NA NA 16 TRBV6-1 CASSARGGPPGDTQYF TGTGCCAGCAGTGCCAGAGGAGGCCCCCCCGGAGATACGCAGTATTTT
TRBJ2-3 TRBD2 NA 15 TRBV29-1 CSVEGAEGGSDTQYF TGCAGCGTTGAAGGTGCTGAGGGAGGGTCAGATACGCAGTATTTT
TRBJ2-3 NA NA 15 TRBV9 CASSIFGTPTDTQYF TGTGCCAGCAGCATATTCGGGACTCCTACAGATACGCAGTATTTT
TRBJ2-7 TRBD2 once 14 TRBV11-1 CASSLGGGTYEQYF TGTGCCAGCAGCTTAGGGGGGGGAACTTACGAGCAGTACTTC
TRBJ2-3 TRBD2 NA 18 TRBV7-8 CASLGTSGGARFTDTQYF TGTGCCAGCTTGGGGACTAGCGGGGGGGCCCGTTTCACAGATACGCAGTATTTT
TRBJ2-7 TRBD1 NA 13 TRBV7-6 CASSFGTGDEQYF TGTGCCAGCAGCTTCGGGACAGGGGACGAGCAGTACTTC
TRBJ1-2 NA NA 14 TRBV7-9 CASSLDRGAYGYTF TGTGCCAGCAGCTTAGATCGGGGGGCCTATGGCTACACCTTC
TRBJ2-1 TRBD1 NA 17 TRBV4-3 CASSQGTGSGSYNEQFF TGCGCCAGCAGCCAAGGGACAGGTAGTGGCTCCTACAATGAGCAGTTCTTC
TRBJ2-1 TRBD2 NA 15 TRBV11-2 CASSSFGGGPPEQFF TGTGCCAGCAGCTCCTTTGGGGGAGGGCCCCCCGAGCAGTTCTTC
TRBJ2-7 NA NA 14 TRBV9 CASSVAGKDYEQYF TGTGCCAGCAGCGTAGCGGGAAAGGACTACGAGCAGTACTTC
TRBJ2-7 NA few 11 TRBV6-1 CASSYRDEQYF TGTGCCAGCAGTTACAGGGACGAGCAGTACTTC
TRBJ2-7 NA NA 14 TRBV19 CASSIGDKSYEQYF TGTGCCAGTAGTATAGGTGACAAGTCCTACGAGCAGTACTTC
TRBJ1-3 TRBD1 NA 17 TRBV2 CASSEGDRSISGNTIYF TGTGCCAGCAGTGAGGGGGACAGAAGCATCTCTGGAAACACCATATATTTT
TRBJ2-2 TRBD1 NA 17 TRBV5-6 CASSSWTGGGYTGELFF TGTGCCAGCAGCTCCTGGACAGGGGGGGGTTATACCGGGGAGCTGTTTTTT
TRBJ1-2 TRBD1 NA 13 TRBV11-2 CASSQGQIYGYTF TGTGCCAGCAGCCAGGGACAGATCTATGGCTACACCTTC
TRBJ2-5 NA NA 16 TRBV6-6 CASSSLGGGREETQYF TGTGCCAGCTCCTCATTAGGGGGGGGCAGGGAAGAGACCCAGTACTTC
TRBJ1-2 NA NA 15 TRBV13 CASSLGPGADYGYTF TGTGCCAGCAGCTTAGGCCCAGGGGCTGACTATGGCTACACCTTC
TRBJ2-1 NA once 15 TRBV4-2 CASSPSRLGVHEQFF TGTGCCAGCAGCCCAAGCCGCCTAGGAGTCCATGAGCAGTTCTTC
TRBJ2-1 TRBD2 once 19 TRBV5-5 CASSLVGTSDSRSYNEQFF TGTGCCAGCAGCTTGGTGGGGACTAGCGACTCTCGGTCCTACAATGAGCAGTTCTTC
TRBJ2-7 NA NA 14 TRBV19 CASAPGSGTYEQYF TGTGCCAGCGCCCCGGGTAGCGGCACCTACGAGCAGTACTTC
TRBJ2-5 NA few 13 TRBV5-1 CASSLAGFQTQYF TGCGCCAGCAGCTTGGCCGGGTTCCAGACCCAGTACTTC
TRBJ2-3 TRBD2 NA 15 TRBV27 CASSILAGGTDTQYF TGTGCCAGCAGCATCCTAGCGGGGGGCACAGATACGCAGTATTTT
TRBJ2-3 TRBD2 once 16 TRBV10-1 CASSDQREGLADTQYF TGCGCCAGCAGTGACCAGCGGGAGGGCCTGGCAGATACGCAGTATTTT
TRBJ2-7 TRBD1 NA 15 TRBV11-2 CASSLGTGPSYEQYF TGTGCCAGCAGCTTAGGGACAGGGCCCTCCTACGAGCAGTACTTC
TRBJ2-5 TRBD1 NA 16 TRBV27 CASSLGTEGYQETQYF TGTGCCAGCAGTTTAGGGACAGAGGGGTACCAAGAGACCCAGTACTTC
TRBJ2-4 TRBD1 NA 15 TRBV7-9 CASSSTDRVKNIQYF TGTGCCAGCAGTTCGACGGACAGGGTCAAAAACATTCAGTACTTC
TRBJ1-4 TRBD1 NA 17 TRBV7-8 CASSLGTGRKGWEKLFF TGTGCCAGCAGCTTGGGGACAGGGAGGAAGGGTTGGGAAAAACTGTTTTTT
TRBJ2-4 NA NA 13 TRBV2 CCWASPSEGIQYF TGTTGCTGGGCCTCGCCCTCCGAGGGCATTCAGTACTTC
TRBJ2-7 NA NA 12 TRBV11-2 CASSLVLYEQYF TGTGCCAGCAGCTTAGTACTCTACGAGCAGTACTTC
TRBJ2-7 NA NA 13 TRBV7-2 CASSLGPSYEQYF TGTGCCAGCAGCTTAGGGCCCTCCTACGAGCAGTACTTC
TRBJ1-3 NA NA 15 TRBV6-6 CASSSHIGVENTIYF TGTGCCAGCAGTTCCCATATAGGGGTTGAAAACACCATATATTTT
TRBJ2-1 TRBD1 once 13 TRBV27 CASVPQGTGEQFF TGTGCCAGCGTTCCCCAAGGGACAGGTGAGCAGTTCTTC
TRBJ2-7 NA NA 15 TRBV21-1 CARGLAGGFTYEQYF TGTGCCAGGGGACTAGCGGGAGGCTTTACCTACGAGCAGTACTTC
TRBJ1-5 TRBD1 NA 19 TRBV4-2 CASSQDWPVGQYSNQPQHF TGTGCCAGCAGCCAAGATTGGCCGGTGGGACAGTATAGCAATCAGCCCCAGCATTTT
TRBJ2-1 TRBD1 NA 14 TRBV29-1 CSVEVTGDWGEQFF TGCAGCGTTGAAGTCACAGGGGATTGGGGTGAGCAGTTCTTC